This T cell receptor (beta chain) was identified during a study of blood T cells in healthy people across ages (dated by TCRdb to about 2015). At the level of the whole study: In model experiments, template switching captured about one uniquely barcoded TCR beta cDNA molecule for every two T cells. Using deep sequencing normalized with unique cDNA molecular identifiers, the study measured how TCR beta repertoire diversity changes with age. The donors were divided into four age groups: young (average around 15 years), middle-aged (approximately 39), aged (approximately 59) and long-lived (82). To avoid experimental bias, donors of different ages were distributed randomly across sequencing lanes. Using the same blood draw, the study looked at two additional independent replicas of 1 million unique cDNA reads for two donors, one aged 18 to 30 and the other aged 80 or older. Results and caveats for the whole study, not just this receptor: Estimates of total diversity from one million sequenced T cells were regarded as lower bounds and underestimates. As age increased, observed TCR beta diversity per million T cells dropped in a roughly linear way, and a significant reduction was already evident by age 40. A strong correlation was found between observed TCR beta diversity and the percentage of naive T cells measured by flow cytometry. The long-lived group showed more naive CD4+ T cells, fewer expanded clones and increased TCR diversity than the aged group, suggesting age selection. Donor CMV infection status was unknown, potentially confounding age-related changes in expanded clonotypes. Since profiling was done on bulk unsorted PBMCs, naive and antigen-experienced compartments could not be conclusively compared.

The method behind the library was 5' RACE. The instrument given in TCRdb is Illumina HiSeq 2500. The second PCR ran for about 6 to 12 cycles and used a J-beta primer mix along with a sample-barcoded 5' primer. Each TCR beta cDNA molecule received a unique molecular identifier from a template-switch 5' adaptor carrying 12 random nucleotides. Each sample yielded at least 3 million CDR3-containing paired-end reads. First-strand cDNA synthesis was performed from all RNA using the Mint cDNA synthesis kit, with priming by a TRBC-specific oligonucleotide. All cDNA was treated with uracil-DNA glycosylase and then went through a first 18-cycle PCR with the universal primers M1SS and BC2_uni_R. Under the source paper's analysis protocol: For normalization, 1 million high-quality reads were randomly selected from each sample, with every read carrying a distinct molecular identifier. Instead of being binned into consensus sequences, reads that shared molecular identifiers were thrown out. MiTCR, run with a Q25 quality threshold and the strictest error-elimination algorithm, handled CDR3 identification, clonotype clustering and error correction. A nonparametric unseen species model with Euler transformation was used to estimate a lower bound on total TCR beta diversity. The raw public data were reprocessed by TCRdb itself: fastp quality trimming at Q25, MiXCR clonotype calling, in-frame beta chains only. Every entry covers one CDR3 protein and lists the most common genes and DNA from its rows. What appears here as the V and J calls and clone size reflects TCRdb's work, not the paper's. This sample has about 670,000 distinct CDR3 sequences in its table, and around two fifths of those were observed once. The ten biggest clones cover about 30% of the sample.

The donors were about 40 Caucasian individuals from Russia, aged roughly 6 to 100 years, who were systemically healthy. Each donor gave about 11 milliliters of peripheral blood, drawn into EDTA-treated Vacutainer tubes. Ficoll-Paque density-gradient centrifugation was used to isolate PBMCs, with at least 6.5 million per sample. Total RNA was extracted from PBMCs with Trizol reagent, with at least 6 micrograms obtained per sample. For every donor, flow cytometry on a PBMC aliquot measured the percentage of naive CD45RAhigh/CD27high T cells. CDR1 and CDR2 are read off the germline V gene (reference sequence) as SEHNR and FQNEAQ. V is shortened by 5 bases, J by 0 bases, and the region joining them spans 5 bases. The CDR3 runs 12 amino acids, cysteine and phenylalanine included. The sequence is cut down to CDR3 DNA, 36 bases in frame from base 1. A word on this clonotype: The clone's antigen remains unknown. Base quality data are lacking; no much larger clone is found one base away.

This receptor was taken from a man older than 75 in good health. Sequencing used blood. The rearranged segments are TRBV7-9 and TRBJ2-7, with the D gene too uncertain to name. The DNA reads TGTGCCAGCAGCGACGTCTCCTACGAGCAGTACTTC. Translation gives CASSDVSYEQYF.